This TCR beta chain was retrieved from a study of patients and donors after allogeneic stem cell transplantation. The CDR3 runs 13 residues. The V gene's germline CDR1 is LGHNA and CDR2 YNFKEQ. The germline V and J ends were trimmed by 1 base and 8 bases, with 11 bases remaining between them. TCRdb processed the RT-PCR reads anew with MiXCR; each CDR3 protein has one entry. Of roughly 190,000 distinct CDR3 sequences in the sample, around two fifths were seen once. The V call is TRBV4-2, the J call TRBJ1-2; unclear D gene. Material for sequencing was blood, either unsorted or a sorted T cell fraction (not recorded which). The TCR sequence derives from a human donor who was either an allogeneic HSCT recipient or a stem cell or donor lymphocyte infusion donor (not recorded which). It is not recorded whose cells these are; they may come from a transplant donor. The CDR3 sequence is CASSQGTLQGYTF. The DNA of the CDR3 is TGTGCCAGCAGCCAAGGAACCTTGCAGGGCTACACCTTC.